This T cell receptor (beta chain) was identified in a study of blood T cells in healthy people across ages. Ranging in age from about 6 to 95, the donors were healthy Caucasian individuals from Russia. Worth noting for this clonotype: No antigen is known for it. A junction end diverges from the germline sequence, so it may reflect a read error.

The study's findings and limits: Per million T cells, TCR beta diversity dropped roughly linearly as age increased.

The use of a sample-barcoded 5' primer and a J-beta primer mix characterized a second PCR of roughly 6 to 11 cycles. A 12-random-nucleotide template-switch adaptor tagged each cDNA molecule. TCRdb processed the 5' RACE reads anew with MiXCR; each CDR3 protein has one entry. The sample includes about a million distinct CDR3 sequences, approximately 49% seen only once; the top ten take around 15%. The sample taken for sequencing was blood. The sequence was obtained from a man between 25 and 39 years old in good health.

The CDR3 bases are TGTGCCAGCAGCCTGACAGGGGTCTCCAATCGGCCCCAGCATTTT. Encoded protein: CASSLTGVSNRPQHF. This rearrangement joins TRBV6-5 to TRBJ1-5; 8 positions match TRBD1. CDR3 length: 15 residues. The germline V gene has CDR1 MNHEY and CDR2 SVGAGI.